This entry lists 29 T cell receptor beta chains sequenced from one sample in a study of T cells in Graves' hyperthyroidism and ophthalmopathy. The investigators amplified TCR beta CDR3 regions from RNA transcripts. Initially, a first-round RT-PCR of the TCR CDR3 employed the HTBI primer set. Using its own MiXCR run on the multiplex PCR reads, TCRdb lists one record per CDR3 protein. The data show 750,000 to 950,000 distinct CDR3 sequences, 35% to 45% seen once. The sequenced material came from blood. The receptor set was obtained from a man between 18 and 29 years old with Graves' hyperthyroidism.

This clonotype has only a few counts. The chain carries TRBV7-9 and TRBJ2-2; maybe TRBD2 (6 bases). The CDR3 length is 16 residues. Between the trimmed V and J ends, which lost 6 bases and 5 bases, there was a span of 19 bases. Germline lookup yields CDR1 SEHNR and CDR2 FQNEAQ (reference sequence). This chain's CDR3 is CASSRPVGGGTGELFF. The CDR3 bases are TGTGCCAGCAGTCGCCCCGTGGGAGGAGGTACCGGGGAGCTGTTTTTT.

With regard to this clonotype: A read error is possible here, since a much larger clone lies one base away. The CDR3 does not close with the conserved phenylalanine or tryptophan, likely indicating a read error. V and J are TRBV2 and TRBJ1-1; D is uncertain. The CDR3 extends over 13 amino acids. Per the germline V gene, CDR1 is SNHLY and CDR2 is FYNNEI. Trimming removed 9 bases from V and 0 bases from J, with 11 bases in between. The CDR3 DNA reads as TGTGCCAGGAGACGAACGTTGAACACTGAAGCTTTCTCT. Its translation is CARRRTLNTEAFS.

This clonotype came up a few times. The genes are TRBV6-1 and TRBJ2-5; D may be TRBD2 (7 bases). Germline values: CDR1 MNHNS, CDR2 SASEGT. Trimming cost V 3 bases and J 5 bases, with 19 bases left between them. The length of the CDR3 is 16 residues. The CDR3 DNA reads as TGTGCCAGCAGTGAGGGGGGGCCGCTCGCGGGGGAGACCCAGTACTTC. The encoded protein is CASSEGGPLAGETQYF.

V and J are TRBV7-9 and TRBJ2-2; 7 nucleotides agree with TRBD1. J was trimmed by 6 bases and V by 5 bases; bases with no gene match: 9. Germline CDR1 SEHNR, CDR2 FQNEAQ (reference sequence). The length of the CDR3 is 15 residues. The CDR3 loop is CASSSTGDISGELFF. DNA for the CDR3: TGTGCCAGCAGCAGTACAGGGGATATCTCCGGGGAGCTGTTTTTT.

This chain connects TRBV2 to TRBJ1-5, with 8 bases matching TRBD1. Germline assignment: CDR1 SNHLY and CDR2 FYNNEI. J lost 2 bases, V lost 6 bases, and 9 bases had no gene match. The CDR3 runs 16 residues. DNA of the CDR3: TGTGCCAGCAGGTGGGGCAGGGGGCAAGGCAATCAGCCCCAGCATTTT. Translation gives CASRWGRGQGNQPQHF.

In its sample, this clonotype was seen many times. The CDR3 DNA is TGTGCCACCTCCCGGACAGGGGTTGGGAACACCGGGGAGCTGTTTTTT. This translates into CATSRTGVGNTGELFF. This rearrangement joins TRBV15 to TRBJ2-2, with 9 bases lining up with TRBD1. The J segment lost 1 base and the V segment lost 8 bases, leaving 8 bases of the junction unmatched. There are 16 residues in the CDR3. Per the germline V gene, CDR1 is LNHNV and CDR2 is YYDKDF (reference sequence).

The CDR3 is CASSFVTGGDEQYF. DNA of the CDR3: TGCGCCAGCAGCTTTGTGACAGGGGGCGACGAGCAGTACTTC. This chain joins TRBV5-1 and TRBJ2-7, with TRBD1 matching 10 bases. The CDR3 is 14 amino acids. The V gene's germline CDR1 is SGHRS and CDR2 YFSETQ. J gave up 5 bases and V 2 bases, and 4 bases lay outside the gene matches. Complete variable domain (other parts from reference TRBV5-1 and TRBJ2-7): KAGVTQTPRYLIKTRGQQVTLSCSPISGHRSVSWYQQTPGQGLQFLFEYFSETQRNKGNFPGRFSGRQFSNSRSEMNVSTLELGDSALYLCASSFVTGGDEQYFGPGTRLTVT.

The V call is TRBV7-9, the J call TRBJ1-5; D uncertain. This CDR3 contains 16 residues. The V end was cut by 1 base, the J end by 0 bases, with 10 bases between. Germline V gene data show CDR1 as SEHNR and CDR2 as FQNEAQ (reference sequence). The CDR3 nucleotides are TGTGCCAGCAGCTTAGAGGGTGATTATAGCAATCAGCCCCAGCATTTT. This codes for CASSLEGDYSNQPQHF.

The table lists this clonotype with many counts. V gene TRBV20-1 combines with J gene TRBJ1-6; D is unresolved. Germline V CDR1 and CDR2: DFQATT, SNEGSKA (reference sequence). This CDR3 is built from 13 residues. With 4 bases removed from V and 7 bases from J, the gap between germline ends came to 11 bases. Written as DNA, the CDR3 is TGCAGTGCTACCCTGACGGTGAATTCACCCCTCCACTTT. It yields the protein CSATLTVNSPLHF.

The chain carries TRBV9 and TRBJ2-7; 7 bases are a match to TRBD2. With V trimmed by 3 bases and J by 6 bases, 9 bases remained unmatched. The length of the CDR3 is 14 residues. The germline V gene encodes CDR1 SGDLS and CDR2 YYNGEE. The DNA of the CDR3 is TGTGCCAGCAGCGCAAGCGGGACCCCCTGCGAGCAGTACTTC. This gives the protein CASSASGTPCEQYF.

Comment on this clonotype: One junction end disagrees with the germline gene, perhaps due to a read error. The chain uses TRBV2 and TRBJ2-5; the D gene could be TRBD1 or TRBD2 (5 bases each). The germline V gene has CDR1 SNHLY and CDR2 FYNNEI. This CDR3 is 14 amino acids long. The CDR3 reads CASSPMSSRETRYF. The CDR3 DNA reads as TGTGCCAGCAGCCCAATGAGTAGCAGGGAGACCCGGTACTTC.

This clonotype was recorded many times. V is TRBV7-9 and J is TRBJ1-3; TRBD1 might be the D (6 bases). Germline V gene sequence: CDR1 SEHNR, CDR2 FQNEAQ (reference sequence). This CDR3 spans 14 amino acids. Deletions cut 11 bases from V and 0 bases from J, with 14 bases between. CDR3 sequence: CAVRGASSGNTIYF. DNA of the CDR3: TGTGCCGTCCGGGGGGCGAGCTCTGGAAACACCATATATTTT.

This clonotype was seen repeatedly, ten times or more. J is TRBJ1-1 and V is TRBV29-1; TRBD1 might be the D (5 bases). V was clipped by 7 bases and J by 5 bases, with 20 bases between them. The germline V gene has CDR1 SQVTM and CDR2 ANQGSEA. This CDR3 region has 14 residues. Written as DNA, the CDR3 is TGCAGCGCCCAAGGGGCGGGAGAGGTTACTGAAGCTTTCTTT. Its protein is CSAQGAGEVTEAFF.

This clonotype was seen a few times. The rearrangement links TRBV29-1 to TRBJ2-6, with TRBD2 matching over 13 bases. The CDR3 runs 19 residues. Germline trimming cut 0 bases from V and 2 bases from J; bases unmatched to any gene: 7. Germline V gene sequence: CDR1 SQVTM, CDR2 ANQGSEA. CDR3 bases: TGCAGCGTTGAAGACCCACCACTAGCGGGAGGGACTGGGGCCAACGTCCTGACTTTC. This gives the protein CSVEDPPLAGGTGANVLTF.

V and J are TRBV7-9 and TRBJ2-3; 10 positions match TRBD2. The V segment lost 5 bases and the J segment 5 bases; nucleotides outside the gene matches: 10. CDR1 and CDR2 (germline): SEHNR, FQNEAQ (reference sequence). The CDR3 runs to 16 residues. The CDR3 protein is CASSRSLAGNIDTQYF. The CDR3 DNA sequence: TGTGCCAGCAGCCGCTCACTAGCGGGAAACATAGATACGCAGTATTTT.

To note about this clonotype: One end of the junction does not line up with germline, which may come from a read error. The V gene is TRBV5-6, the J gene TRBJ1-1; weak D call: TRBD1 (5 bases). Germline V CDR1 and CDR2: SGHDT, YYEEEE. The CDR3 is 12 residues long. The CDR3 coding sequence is TGTGTCAGCAGCTTGGGGACCACTGAAGCTTTCTTT. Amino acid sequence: CVSSLGTTEAFF. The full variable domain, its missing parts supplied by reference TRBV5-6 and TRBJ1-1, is DAGVTQSPTHLIKTRGQQVTLRCSPKSGHDTVSWYQQALGQGPQFIFQYYEEEERQRGNFPDRFSGHQFPNYSSELNVNALLLGDSALYLCVSSLGTTEAFFGQGTRLTVV.

CDR3 region: CASSYRTGPNYGYTF. CDR3 in DNA: TGCGCCAGCAGCTACCGGACAGGCCCTAACTATGGCTACACCTTC. The chain couples TRBV5-1 to TRBJ1-2; 7 nucleotides line up with TRBD1. CDR1 and CDR2 (germline): SGHRS, YFSETQ. Trimming removed 3 bases from V and 0 bases from J; junction bases left unmatched: 5. The CDR3 covers 15 residues.

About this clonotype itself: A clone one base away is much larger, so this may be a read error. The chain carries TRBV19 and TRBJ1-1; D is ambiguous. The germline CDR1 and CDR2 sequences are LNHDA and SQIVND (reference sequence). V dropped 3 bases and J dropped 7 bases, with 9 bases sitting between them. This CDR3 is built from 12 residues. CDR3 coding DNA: TGTGCCAGTAGTATCGGGATACATGAAGCTTTCTTT. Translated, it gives CASSIGIHEAFF.

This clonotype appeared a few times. The CDR3 bases are TGTGCCAGCAGCTTGGGCCCGGGCGGAATCCAAGAGACCCAGTACTTC. It yields the protein CASSLGPGGIQETQYF. The rearrangement uses TRBV7-2 and TRBJ2-5, with no clear D. Deletions cut 3 bases from V and 1 base from J, with 15 bases between. CDR1 SGHTA and CDR2 FQGNSA come from the germline V gene. The CDR3 contains 16 residues.

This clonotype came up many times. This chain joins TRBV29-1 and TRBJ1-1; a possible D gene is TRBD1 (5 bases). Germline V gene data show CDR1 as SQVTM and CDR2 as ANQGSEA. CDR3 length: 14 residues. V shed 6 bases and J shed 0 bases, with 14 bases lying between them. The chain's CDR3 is CSVNRGDLNTEAFF. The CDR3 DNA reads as TGCAGCGTCAACCGAGGGGATCTGAACACTGAAGCTTTCTTT.

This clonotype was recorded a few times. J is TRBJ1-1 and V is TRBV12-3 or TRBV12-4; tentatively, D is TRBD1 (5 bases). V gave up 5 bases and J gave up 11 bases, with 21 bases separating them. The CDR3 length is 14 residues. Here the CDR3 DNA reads TGTGCCAGCAGTCCCTACGGGACGTCGAAGATGGCTTTCTTT. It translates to CASSPYGTSKMAFF.

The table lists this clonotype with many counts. The CDR3 loop is CASSRDEGYEQYF. CDR3 bases: TGCGCCAGCAGCAGGGACGAGGGATACGAGCAGTACTTC. The chain couples TRBV5-1 to TRBJ2-7; D assignment may be TRBD1 or TRBD2 (5 bases each). The CDR3 is 13 amino acids. V lost 4 bases to trimming and J lost 4 bases, with 12 bases between them. Germline V gene data show CDR1 as SGHRS and CDR2 as YFSETQ.

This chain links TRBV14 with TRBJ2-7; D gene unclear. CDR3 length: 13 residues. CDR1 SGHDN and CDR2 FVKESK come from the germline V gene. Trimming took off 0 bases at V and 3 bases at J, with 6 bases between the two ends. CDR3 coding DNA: TGTGCCAGCAGCCAAGAGTACTTCTACGAGCAGTACTTC. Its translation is CASSQEYFYEQYF.

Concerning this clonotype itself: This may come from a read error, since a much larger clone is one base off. DNA of the CDR3: TGCGCCAGCAGCCAAGACAGGTTTTCAGGGACCCAGTACTTC. It is translated as CASSQDRFSGTQYF. This chain uses TRBV10-2 with TRBJ2-5, with TRBD1 as a possible D gene (6 bases). Trimming removed 6 bases at V and 7 bases at J, with 18 bases between. Germline V gives CDR1 WSHSY, CDR2 SAAADI. This CDR3 contains 14 residues.

DNA of the CDR3: TGTGCTTGGAGAACCTCCGGAGGGCAGCCCCAGCATTTT. Its protein product is CAWRTSGGQPQHF. The V and J genes are TRBV10-3 and TRBJ1-5; D remains ambiguous. Germline V gives CDR1 ENHRY, CDR2 SYGVKD. The CDR3 covers 13 residues.

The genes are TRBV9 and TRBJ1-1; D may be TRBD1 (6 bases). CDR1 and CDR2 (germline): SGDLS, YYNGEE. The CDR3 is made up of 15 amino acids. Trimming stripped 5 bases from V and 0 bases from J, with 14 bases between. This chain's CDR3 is CASREGGIMNTEAFF. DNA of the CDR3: TGTGCCAGCAGGGAGGGGGGCATCATGAACACTGAAGCTTTCTTT.

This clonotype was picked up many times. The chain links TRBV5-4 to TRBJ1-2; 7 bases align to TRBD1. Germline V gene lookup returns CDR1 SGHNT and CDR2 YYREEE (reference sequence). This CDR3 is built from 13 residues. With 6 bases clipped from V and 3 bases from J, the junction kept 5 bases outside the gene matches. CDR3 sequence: CASIDREDYGYTF. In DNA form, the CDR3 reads TGTGCCAGCATCGACAGGGAAGACTATGGCTACACCTTC.

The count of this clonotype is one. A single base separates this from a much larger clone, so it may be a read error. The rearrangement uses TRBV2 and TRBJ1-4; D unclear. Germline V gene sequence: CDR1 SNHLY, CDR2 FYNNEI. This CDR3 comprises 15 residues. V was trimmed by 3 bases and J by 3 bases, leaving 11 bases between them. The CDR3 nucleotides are TGTGCCAGCAGTGACGACGGACGACCTAATGAAAAACTGTTTTTT. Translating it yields CASSDDGRPNEKLFF.

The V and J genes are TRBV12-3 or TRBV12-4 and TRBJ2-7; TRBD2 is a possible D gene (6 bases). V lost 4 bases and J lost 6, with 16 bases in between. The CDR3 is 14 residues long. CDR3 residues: CASSSGGTMGEQYF. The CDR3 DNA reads TGTGCCAGCAGTTCCGGGGGAACTATGGGCGAGCAGTACTTC.